This record looks at one T cell receptor (beta chain) sequence and its context. Its antigen is unidentified. Amplification used 60 Vbeta primers and 13 Jbeta primers. Some clones are missing from TCRdb's copy, which holds only in-frame ones; the method was immunoSEQ multiplex PCR. The sample holds about 190,000 clones; over 75% are singletons and the top ten take about 6%. The data were taken from a study of cytomegalovirus exposure and HLA in healthy donors. Study as a whole: When fewer than 500 donors were genotyped, roughly 80% of them were found to fall in the Caucasian-associated ancestry cluster.

The CDR3 totals 13 residues. CDR1 is MNHEY and CDR2 is SVGAGI in the germline V gene. V lost 5 bases, J lost 4 bases, and 9 bases lay in between. Study-wide findings and caveats: Published work reported that the classifier diagnosed cytomegalovirus status with high specificity and sensitivity. Whilst most TCR sequences proved rare, a subset of public TCRs occurred across many donors.

The rearrangement links TRBV6-5 to TRBJ1-3; D ambiguous. Sequencing was carried out using PBMCs. This receptor was obtained from a man aged 35 to 55 in good health and CMV-seropositive. In nucleotides, the CDR3 is TGTGCCAGCAGTCGAGGGTCCGGAAACACCATATATTTT. It encodes CASSRGSGNTIYF.